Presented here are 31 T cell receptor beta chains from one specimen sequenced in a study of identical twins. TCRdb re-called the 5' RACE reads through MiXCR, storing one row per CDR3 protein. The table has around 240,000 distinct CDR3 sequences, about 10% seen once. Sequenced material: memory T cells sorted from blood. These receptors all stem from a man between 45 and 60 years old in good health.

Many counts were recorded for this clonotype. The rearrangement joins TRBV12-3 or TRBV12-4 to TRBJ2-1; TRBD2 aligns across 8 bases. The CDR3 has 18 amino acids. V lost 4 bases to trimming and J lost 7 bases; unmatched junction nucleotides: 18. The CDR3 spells CASSSLAVWGEGRNEQFF. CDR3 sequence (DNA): TGTGCCAGCAGTTCACTAGCGGTGTGGGGGGAGGGCCGTAATGAGCAGTTCTTC.

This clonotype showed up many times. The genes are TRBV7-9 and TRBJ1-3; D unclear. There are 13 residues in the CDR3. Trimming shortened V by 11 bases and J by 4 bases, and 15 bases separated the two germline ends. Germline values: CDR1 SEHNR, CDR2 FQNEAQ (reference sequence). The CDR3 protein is CAAGRRRGNTIYF. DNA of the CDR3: TGTGCCGCGGGGAGAAGGAGGGGAAACACCATATATTTT.

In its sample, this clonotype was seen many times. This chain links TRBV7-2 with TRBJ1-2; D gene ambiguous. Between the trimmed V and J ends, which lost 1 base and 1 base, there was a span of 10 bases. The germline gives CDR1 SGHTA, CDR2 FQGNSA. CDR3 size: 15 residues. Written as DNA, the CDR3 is TGTGCCAGCAGCTTAGGGACGGGATTTAACTATGGCTACACCTTC. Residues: CASSLGTGFNYGYTF.

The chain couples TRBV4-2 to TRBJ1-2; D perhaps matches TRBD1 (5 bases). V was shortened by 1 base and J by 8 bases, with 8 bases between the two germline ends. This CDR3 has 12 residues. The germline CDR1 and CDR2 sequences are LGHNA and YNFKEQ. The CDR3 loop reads CASSQVDSGYTF. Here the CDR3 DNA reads TGTGCCAGCAGCCAAGTCGACAGCGGCTACACCTTC.

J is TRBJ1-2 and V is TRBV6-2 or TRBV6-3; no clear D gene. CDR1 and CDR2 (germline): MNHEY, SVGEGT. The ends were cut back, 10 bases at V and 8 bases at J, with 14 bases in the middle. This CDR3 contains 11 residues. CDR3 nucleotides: TGTGCCACCTGGGGTAGGGAGGGCTACACCTTC. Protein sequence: CATWGREGYTF.

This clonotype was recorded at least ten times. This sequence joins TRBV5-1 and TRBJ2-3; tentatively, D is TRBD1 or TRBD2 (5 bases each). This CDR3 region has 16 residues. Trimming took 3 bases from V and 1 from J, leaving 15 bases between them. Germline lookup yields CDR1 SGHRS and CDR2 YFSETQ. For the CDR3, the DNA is TGCGCCAGCAGCTATGGGGGTTCTGGGGGCACAGATACGCAGTATTTT. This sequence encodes CASSYGGSGGTDTQYF. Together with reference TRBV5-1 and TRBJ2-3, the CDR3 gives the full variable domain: KAGVTQTPRYLIKTRGQQVTLSCSPISGHRSVSWYQQTPGQGLQFLFEYFSETQRNKGNFPGRFSGRQFSNSRSEMNVSTLELGDSALYLCASSYGGSGGTDTQYFGPGTRLTVL.

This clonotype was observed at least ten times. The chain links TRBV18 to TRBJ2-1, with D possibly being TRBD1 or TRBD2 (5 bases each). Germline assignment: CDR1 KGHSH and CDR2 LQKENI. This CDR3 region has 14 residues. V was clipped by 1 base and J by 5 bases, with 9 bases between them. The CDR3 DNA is TGTGCCAGCTCACCACGGGACGGAAACAATGAGCAGTTCTTC. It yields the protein CASSPRDGNNEQFF.

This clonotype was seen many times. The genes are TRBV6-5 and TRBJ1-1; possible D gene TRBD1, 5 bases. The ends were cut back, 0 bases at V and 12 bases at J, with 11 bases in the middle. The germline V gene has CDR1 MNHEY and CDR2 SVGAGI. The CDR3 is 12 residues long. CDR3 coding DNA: TGTGCCAGCAGTTACTCGGGGGGAAGACCTTTCTTT. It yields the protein CASSYSGGRPFF.

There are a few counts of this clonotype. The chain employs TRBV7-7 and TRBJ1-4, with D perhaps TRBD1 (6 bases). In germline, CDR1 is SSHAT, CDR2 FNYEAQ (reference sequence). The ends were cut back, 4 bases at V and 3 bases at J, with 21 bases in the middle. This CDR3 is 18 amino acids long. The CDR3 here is CASSSARGLQRSNEKLFF. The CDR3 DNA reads TGTGCCAGCAGCTCCGCCAGGGGCCTGCAGAGATCTAATGAAAAACTGTTTTTT.

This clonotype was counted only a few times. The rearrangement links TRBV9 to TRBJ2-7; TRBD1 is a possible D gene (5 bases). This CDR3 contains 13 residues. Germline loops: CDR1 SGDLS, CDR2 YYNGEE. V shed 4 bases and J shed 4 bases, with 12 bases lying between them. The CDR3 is CASSPGSGYEQYF. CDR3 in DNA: TGTGCCAGCAGCCCAGGGTCTGGGTACGAGCAGTACTTC.

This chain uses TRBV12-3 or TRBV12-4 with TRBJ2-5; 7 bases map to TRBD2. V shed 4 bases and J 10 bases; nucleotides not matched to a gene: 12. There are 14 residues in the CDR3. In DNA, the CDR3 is TGTGCCAGCAGTTACGGGGGGACCAGTGGCGACCAGTACTTC. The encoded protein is CASSYGGTSGDQYF.

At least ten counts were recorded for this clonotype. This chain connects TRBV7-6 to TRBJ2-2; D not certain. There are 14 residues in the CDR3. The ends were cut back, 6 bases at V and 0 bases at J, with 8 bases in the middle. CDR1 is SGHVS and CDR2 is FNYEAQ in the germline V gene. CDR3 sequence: CASSQMANTGELFF. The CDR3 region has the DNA TGTGCCAGCAGTCAAATGGCGAACACCGGGGAGCTGTTTTTT.

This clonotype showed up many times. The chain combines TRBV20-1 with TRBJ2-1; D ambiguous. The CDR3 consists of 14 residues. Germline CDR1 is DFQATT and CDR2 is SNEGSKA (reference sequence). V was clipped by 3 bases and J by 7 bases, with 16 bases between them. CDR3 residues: CSASLGPPPNEQFF. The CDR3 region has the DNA TGCAGTGCTAGCCTGGGCCCTCCCCCGAATGAGCAGTTCTTC.

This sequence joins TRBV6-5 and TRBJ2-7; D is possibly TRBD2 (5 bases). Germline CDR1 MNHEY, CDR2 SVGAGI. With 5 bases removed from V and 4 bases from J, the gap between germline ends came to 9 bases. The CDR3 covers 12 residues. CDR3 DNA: TGTGCCAGCAGTGAGGGATCTTACGAGCAGTACTTC. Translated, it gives CASSEGSYEQYF.

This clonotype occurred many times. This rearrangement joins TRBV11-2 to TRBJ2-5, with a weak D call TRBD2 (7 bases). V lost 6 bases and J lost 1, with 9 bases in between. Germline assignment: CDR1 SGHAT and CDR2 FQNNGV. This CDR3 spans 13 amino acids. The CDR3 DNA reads TGTGCCAGCAGTCGGGGGGCCCAAGAGACCCAGTACTTC. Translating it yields CASSRGAQETQYF.

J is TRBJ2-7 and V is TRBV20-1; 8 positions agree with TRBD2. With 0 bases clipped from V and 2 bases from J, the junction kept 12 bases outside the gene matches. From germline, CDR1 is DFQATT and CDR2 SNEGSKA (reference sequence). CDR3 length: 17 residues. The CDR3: CSARDRGLFGGAYEQYF. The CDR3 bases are TGCAGTGCTAGAGATCGTGGGTTGTTCGGGGGGGCCTACGAGCAGTACTTC.

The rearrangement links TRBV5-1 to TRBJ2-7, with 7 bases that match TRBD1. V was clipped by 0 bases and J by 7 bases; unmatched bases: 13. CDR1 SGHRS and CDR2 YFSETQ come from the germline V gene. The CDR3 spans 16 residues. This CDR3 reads CASSLAPGTVPGEQYF. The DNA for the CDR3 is TGCGCCAGCAGCTTGGCCCCCGGGACAGTACCGGGAGAGCAGTACTTC.

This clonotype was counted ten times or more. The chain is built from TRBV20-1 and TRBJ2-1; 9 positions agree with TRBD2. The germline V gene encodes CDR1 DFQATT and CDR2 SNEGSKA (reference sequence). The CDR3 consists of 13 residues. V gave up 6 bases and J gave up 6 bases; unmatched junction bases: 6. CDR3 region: CSADGLASNEQFF. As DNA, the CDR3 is TGCAGTGCGGACGGACTAGCGAGCAATGAGCAGTTCTTC.

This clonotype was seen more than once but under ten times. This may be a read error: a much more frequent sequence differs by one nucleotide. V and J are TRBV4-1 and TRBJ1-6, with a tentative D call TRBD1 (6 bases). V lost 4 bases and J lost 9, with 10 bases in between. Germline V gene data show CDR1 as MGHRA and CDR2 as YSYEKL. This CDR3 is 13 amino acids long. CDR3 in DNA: TGCGCCAGCAGCCCAGGGGTGATTTCACCCCTCCACTTT. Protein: CASSPGVISPLHF.

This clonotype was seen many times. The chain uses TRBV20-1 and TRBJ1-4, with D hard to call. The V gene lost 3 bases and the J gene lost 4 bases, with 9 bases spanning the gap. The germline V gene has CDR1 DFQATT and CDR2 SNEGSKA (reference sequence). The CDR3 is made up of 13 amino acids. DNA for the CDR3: TGCAGTGCTAGCGTTCAGTTTAATGAAAAACTGTTTTTT. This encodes CSASVQFNEKLFF.

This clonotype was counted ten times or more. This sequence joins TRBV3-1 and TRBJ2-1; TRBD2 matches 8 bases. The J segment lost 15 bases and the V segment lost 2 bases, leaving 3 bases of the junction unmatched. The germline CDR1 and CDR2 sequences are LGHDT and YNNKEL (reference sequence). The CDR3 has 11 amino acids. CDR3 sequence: CASSQKAGVFF. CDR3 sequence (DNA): TGTGCCAGCAGCCAAAAAGCGGGGGTGTTCTTC.

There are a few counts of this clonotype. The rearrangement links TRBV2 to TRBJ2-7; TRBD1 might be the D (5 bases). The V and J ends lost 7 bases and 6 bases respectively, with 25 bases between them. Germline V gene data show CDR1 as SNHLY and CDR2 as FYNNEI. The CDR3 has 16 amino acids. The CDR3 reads CASTYSPTAPFLEQYF. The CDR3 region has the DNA TGTGCCAGCACTTATTCGCCGACAGCTCCTTTCCTCGAGCAGTACTTC. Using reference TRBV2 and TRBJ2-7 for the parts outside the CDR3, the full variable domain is EPEVTQTPSHQVTQMGQEVILRCVPISNHLYFYWYRQILGQKVEFLVSFYNNEISEKSEIFDDQFSVERPDGSNFTLKIRSTKLEDSAMYFCASTYSPTAPFLEQYFGPGTRLTVT.

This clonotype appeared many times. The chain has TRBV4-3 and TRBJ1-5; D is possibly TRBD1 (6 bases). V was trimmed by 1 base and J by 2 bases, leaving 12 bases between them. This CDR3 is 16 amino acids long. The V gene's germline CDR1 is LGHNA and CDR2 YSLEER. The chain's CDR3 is CASSQGTGTGNQPQHF. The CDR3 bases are TGCGCCAGCAGCCAAGGCACAGGGACGGGCAATCAGCCCCAGCATTTT.

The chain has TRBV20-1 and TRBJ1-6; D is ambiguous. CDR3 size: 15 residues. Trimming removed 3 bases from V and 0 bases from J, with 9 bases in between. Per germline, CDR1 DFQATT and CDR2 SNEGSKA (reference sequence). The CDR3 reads CSASAGSSYNSPLHF. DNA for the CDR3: TGCAGTGCTAGCGCTGGAAGCTCCTATAATTCACCCCTCCACTTT.

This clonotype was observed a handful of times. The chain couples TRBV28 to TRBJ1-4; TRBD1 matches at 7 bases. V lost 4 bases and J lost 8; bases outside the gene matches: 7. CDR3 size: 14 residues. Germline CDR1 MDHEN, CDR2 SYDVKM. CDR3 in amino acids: CASSSAGQREKLFF. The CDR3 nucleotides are TGTGCCAGCAGTTCCGCGGGACAGAGAGAAAAACTGTTTTTT.

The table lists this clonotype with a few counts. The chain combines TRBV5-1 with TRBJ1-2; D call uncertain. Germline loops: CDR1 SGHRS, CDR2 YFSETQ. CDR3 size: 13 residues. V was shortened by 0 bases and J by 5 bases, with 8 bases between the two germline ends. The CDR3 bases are TGCGCCAGCAGCTTGGATGTAAAATATGGCTACACCTTC. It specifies CASSLDVKYGYTF. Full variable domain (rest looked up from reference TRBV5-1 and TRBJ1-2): KAGVTQTPRYLIKTRGQQVTLSCSPISGHRSVSWYQQTPGQGLQFLFEYFSETQRNKGNFPGRFSGRQFSNSRSEMNVSTLELGDSALYLCASSLDVKYGYTFGSGTRLTVV.

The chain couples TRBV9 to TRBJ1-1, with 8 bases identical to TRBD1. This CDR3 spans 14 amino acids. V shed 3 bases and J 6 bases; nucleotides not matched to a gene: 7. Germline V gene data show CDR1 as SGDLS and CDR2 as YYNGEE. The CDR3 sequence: CASSGGQGVSEAFF. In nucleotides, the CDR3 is TGTGCCAGCAGCGGCGGACAGGGAGTGTCTGAAGCTTTCTTT.

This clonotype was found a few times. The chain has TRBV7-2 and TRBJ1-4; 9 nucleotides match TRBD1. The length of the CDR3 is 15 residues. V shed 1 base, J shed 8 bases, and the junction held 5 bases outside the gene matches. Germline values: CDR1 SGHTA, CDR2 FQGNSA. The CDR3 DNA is TGTGCCAGCAGCTTAGGGGACAGGGCGATGGAAAAACTGTTTTTT. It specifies CASSLGDRAMEKLFF. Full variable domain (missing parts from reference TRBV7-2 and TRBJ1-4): GAGVSQSPSNKVTEKGKDVELRCDPISGHTALYWYRQSLGQGLEFLIYFQGNSAPDKSGLPSDRFSAERTGGSVSTLTIQRTQQEDSAVYLCASSLGDRAMEKLFFGSGTQLSVL.

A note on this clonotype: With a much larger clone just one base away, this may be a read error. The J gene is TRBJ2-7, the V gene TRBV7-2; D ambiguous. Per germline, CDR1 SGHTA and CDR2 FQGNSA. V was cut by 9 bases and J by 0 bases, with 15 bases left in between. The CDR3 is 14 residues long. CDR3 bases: TGTGCCAGTATGACCGGGCCCTCCTCCTACGAGCAGTACTTC. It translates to CASMTGPSSYEQYF.

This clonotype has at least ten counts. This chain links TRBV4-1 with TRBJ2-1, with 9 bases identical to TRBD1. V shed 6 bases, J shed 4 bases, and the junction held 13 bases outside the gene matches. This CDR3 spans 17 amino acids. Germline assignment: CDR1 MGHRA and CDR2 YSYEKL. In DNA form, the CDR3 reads TGCGCCAGCAGTCGAACTCCGGGACAGGGAGTATACAATGAGCAGTTCTTC. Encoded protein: CASSRTPGQGVYNEQFF.

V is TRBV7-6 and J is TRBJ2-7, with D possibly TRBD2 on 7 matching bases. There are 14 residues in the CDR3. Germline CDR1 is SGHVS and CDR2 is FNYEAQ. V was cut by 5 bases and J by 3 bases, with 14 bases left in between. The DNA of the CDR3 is TGTGCCAGCAGCCGTGGGGGGGCTGGCTACGAGCAGTACTTC. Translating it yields CASSRGGAGYEQYF. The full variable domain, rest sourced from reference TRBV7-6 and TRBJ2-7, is GAGVSQSPRYKVTKRGQDVALRCDPISGHVSLYWYRQALGQGPEFLTYFNYEAQQDKSGLPNDRFSAERPEGSISTLTIQRTEQRDSAMYRCASSRGGAGYEQYFGPGTRLTVT.